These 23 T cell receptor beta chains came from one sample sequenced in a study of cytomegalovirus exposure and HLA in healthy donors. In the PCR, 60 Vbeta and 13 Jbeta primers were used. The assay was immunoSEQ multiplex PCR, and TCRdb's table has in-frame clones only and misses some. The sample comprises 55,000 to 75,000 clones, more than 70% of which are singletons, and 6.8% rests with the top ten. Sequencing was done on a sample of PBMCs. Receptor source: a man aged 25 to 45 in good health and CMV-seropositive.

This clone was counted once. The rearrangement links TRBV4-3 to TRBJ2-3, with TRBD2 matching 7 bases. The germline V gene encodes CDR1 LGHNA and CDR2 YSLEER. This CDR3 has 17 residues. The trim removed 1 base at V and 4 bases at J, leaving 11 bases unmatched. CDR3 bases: TGCGCCAGCAGCCAAGTGGCTAGCGGTGGGGGTTCAGATACGCAGTATTTT. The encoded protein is CASSQVASGGGSDTQYF.

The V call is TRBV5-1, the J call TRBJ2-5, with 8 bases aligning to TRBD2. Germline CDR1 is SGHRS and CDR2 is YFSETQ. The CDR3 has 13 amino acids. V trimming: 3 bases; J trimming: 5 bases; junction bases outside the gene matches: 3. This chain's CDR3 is CASSSGGGETQYF. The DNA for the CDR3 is TGCGCCAGCAGCTCCGGGGGGGGCGAGACCCAGTACTTC.

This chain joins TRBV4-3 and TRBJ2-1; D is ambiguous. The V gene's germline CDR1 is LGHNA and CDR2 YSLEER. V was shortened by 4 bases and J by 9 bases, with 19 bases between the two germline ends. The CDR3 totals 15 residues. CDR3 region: CASSRSATNRCEQFF. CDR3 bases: TGCGCCAGCAGCCGGTCCGCGACAAACCGTTGTGAGCAGTTCTTC.

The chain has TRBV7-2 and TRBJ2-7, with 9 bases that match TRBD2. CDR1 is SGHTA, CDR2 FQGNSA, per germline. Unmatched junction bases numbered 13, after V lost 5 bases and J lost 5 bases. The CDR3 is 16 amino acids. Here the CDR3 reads CASSPGGRGGVDEQYF. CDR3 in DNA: TGTGCCAGCAGCCCTGGGGGGCGGGGGGGCGTCGACGAGCAGTACTTC.

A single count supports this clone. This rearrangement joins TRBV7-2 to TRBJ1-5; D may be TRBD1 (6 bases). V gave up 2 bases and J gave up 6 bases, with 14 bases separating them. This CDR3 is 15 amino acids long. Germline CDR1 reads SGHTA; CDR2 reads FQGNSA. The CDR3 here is CASSLNAGAGQPQHF. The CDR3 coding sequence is TGTGCCAGCAGCTTAAATGCAGGGGCCGGTCAGCCCCAGCATTTT.

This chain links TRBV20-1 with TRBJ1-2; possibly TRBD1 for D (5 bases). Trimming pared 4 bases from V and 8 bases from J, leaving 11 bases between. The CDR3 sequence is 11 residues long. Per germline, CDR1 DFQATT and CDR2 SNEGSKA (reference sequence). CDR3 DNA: TGCAGTGCTACTACAGGAGTAGGCTACACCTTC. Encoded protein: CSATTGVGYTF.

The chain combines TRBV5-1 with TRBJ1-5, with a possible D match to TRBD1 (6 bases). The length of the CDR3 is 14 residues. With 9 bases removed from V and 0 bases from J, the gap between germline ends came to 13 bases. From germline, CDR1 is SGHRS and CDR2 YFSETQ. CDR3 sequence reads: CATPGGLSNQPQHF. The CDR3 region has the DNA TGCGCCACCCCCGGGGGGCTTAGCAATCAGCCCCAGCATTTT.

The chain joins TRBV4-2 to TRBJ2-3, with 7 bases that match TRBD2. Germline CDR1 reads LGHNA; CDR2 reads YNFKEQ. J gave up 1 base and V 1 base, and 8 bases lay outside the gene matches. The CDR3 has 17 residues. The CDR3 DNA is TGTGCCAGCAGCCAAGGTCCCCAGCGGGGACGCACAGATACGCAGTATTTT. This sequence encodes CASSQGPQRGRTDTQYF.

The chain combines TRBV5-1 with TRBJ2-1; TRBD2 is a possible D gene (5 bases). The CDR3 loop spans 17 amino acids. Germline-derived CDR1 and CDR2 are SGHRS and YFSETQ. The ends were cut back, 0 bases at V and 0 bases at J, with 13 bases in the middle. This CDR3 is CASSLGRRGSSYNEQFF. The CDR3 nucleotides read TGCGCCAGCAGCTTGGGACGCCGAGGGAGCTCCTACAATGAGCAGTTCTTC. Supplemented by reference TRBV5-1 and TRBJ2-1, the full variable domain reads KAGVTQTPRYLIKTRGQQVTLSCSPISGHRSVSWYQQTPGQGLQFLFEYFSETQRNKGNFPGRFSGRQFSNSRSEMNVSTLELGDSALYLCASSLGRRGSSYNEQFFGPGTRLTVL.

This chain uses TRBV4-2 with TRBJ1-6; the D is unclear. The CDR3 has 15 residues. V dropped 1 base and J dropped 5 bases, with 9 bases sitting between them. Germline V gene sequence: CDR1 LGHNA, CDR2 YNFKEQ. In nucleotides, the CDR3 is TGTGCCAGCAGCCAAGGGGAGAGAGATAATTCACCCCTCCACTTT. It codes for CASSQGERDNSPLHF.

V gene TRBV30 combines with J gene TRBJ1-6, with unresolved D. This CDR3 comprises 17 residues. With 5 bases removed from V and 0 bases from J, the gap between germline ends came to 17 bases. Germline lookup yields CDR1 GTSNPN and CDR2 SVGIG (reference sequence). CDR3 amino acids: CAWGRGQASSYNSPLHF. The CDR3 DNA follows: TGTGCCTGGGGCCGGGGTCAGGCGAGCTCCTATAATTCACCCCTCCACTTT.

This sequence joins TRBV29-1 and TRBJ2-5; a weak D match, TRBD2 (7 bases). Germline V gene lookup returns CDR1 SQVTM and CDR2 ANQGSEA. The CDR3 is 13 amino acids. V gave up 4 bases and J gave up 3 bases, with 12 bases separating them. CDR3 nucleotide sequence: TGCAGCGTTGTTAGGGGGGGAAAAGAGACCCAGTACTTC. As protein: CSVVRGGKETQYF. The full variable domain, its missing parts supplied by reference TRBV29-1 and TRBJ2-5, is SAVISQKPSRDICQRGTSLTIQCQVDSQVTMMFWYRQQPGQSLTLIATANQGSEATYESGFVIDKFPISRPNLTFSTLTVSNMSPEDSSIYLCSVVRGGKETQYFGPGTRLLVL.

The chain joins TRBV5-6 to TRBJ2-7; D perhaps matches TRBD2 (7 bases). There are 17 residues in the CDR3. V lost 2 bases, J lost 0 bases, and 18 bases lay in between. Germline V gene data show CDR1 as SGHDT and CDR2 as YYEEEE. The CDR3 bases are TGTGCCAGCAGCTTCGGACTGGGGAGGGGGGACTCCTACGAGCAGTACTTC. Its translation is CASSFGLGRGDSYEQYF.

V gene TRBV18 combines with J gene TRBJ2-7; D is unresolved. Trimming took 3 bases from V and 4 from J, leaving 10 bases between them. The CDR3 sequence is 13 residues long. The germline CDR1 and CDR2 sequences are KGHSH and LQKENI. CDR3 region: CASSPGSDYEQYF. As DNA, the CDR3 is TGTGCCAGCTCACCTGGCTCAGATTACGAGCAGTACTTC.

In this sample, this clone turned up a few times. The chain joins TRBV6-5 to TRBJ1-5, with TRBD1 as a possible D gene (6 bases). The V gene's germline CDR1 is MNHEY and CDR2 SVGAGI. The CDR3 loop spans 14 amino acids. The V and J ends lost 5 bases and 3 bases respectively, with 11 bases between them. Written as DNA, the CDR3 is TGTGCCAGCAGTCGCCGGGACAACAATCAGCCCCAGCATTTT. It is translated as CASSRRDNNQPQHF.

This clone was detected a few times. The CDR3 sequence is CASSFDRGTEAFF. The CDR3 DNA sequence: TGCGCCAGCAGCTTCGACAGGGGGACTGAAGCTTTCTTT. V usage is TRBV5-1 and J usage is TRBJ1-1; 9 positions agree with TRBD1. V was clipped by 2 bases and J by 5 bases; unmatched bases: 1. CDR1 is SGHRS, CDR2 YFSETQ, per germline. The CDR3 contains 13 residues.

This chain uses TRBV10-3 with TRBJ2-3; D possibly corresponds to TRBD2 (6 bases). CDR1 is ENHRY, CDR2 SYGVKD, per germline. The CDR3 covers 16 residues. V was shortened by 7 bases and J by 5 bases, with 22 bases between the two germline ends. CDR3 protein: CAITKDGGNYRDTQYF. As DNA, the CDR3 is TGTGCCATCACCAAGGACGGGGGTAATTATCGAGATACGCAGTATTTT.

The CDR3 coding sequence is TGTGCCAGCAGCCGGACGGAGCGGGGGGGCGATGAGCAGTTCTTC. Amino acids: CASSRTERGGDEQFF. This chain links TRBV7-3 with TRBJ2-1; TRBD2 aligns across 10 bases. V shed 5 bases, J shed 8 bases, and the junction held 9 bases outside the gene matches. Germline V CDR1 and CDR2: SGHTA, FQGTGA. The CDR3 runs 15 residues.

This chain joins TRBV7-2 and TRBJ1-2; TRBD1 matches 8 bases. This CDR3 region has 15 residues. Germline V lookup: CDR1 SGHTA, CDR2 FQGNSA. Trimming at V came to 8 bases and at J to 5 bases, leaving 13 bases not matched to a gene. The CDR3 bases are TGTGCCAGCGTCGACGGCGGGACAGGTAGATATGGCTACACCTTC. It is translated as CASVDGGTGRYGYTF. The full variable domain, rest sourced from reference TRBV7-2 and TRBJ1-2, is GAGVSQSPSNKVTEKGKDVELRCDPISGHTALYWYRQSLGQGLEFLIYFQGNSAPDKSGLPSDRFSAERTGGSVSTLTIQRTQQEDSAVYLCASVDGGTGRYGYTFGSGTRLTVV.

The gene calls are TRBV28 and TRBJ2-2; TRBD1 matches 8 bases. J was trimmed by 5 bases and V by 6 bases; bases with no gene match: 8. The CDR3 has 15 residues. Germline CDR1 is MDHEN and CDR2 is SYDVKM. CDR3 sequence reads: CASRHMDRATGELFF. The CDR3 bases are TGTGCCAGCAGACATATGGACAGGGCGACCGGGGAGCTGTTTTTT.

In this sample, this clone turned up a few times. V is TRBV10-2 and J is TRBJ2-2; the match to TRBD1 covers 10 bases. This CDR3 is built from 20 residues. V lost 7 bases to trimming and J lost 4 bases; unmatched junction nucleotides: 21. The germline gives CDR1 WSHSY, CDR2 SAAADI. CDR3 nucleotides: TGCGCCAGCACCCTATTTGGGACAGGGGTGTGGGGGGCCTCCACCGGGGAGCTGTTTTTT. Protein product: CASTLFGTGVWGASTGELFF.

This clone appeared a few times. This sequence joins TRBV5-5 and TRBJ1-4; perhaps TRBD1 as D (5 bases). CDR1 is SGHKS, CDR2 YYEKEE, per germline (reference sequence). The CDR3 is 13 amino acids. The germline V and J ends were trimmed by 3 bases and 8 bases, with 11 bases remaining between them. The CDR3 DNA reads TGTGCCAGCAGCTCAGGGCTCCGCGAAAAACTGTTTTTT. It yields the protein CASSSGLREKLFF.

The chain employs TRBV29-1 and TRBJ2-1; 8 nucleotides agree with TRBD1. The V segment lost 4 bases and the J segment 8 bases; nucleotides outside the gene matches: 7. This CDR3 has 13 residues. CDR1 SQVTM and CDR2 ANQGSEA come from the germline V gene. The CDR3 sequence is CSVVRQGKDEQFF. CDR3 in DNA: TGCAGCGTTGTTAGACAGGGGAAGGATGAGCAGTTCTTC.